Listed below are T cell receptor beta chains from one sample, sequenced in a study of blood T cell repertoires in COVID-19. Sequenced by immunoSEQ multiplex PCR; TCRdb stores in-frame clones only, minus some. The table lists 110,000 or so clones, around 85% of them singletons. The sequenced material came from peripheral blood. The receptors here all came from a woman aged 60-75 years with COVID-19, enrolled during active disease. Both conserved end residues are part of each CDR3. The D gene is left open where the match is weak. The size of a clone is reported for some rows only, either as once, few or many, or as a class for expanded clones.

.,.,TRBV27,TRBJ1-4,CASRLALTGSDEKLFF,TGTGCCAGCCGACTTGCCCTCACAGGGTCGGATGAAAAACTGTTTTTT
.,.,TRBV4-3,TRBJ1-2,CASSPTANYGYTF,TGCGCCAGCAGCCCGACAGCGAACTATGGCTACACCTTC
.,.,TRBV11-1,TRBJ2-2,CASSSAGARTGELFF,TGTGCCAGCAGCTCTGCAGGGGCGCGAACCGGGGAGCTGTTTTTT
TRBD2,.,TRBV6-4,TRBJ2-1,CASSDVSGGLSGEQFF,TGTGCCAGCAGTGACGTCTCGGGGGGGCTCTCCGGTGAGCAGTTCTTC
TRBD1,few,TRBV5-1,TRBJ1-1,CASSADRGVNTEAFF,TGCGCCAGCAGCGCCGACAGGGGCGTGAACACTGAAGCTTTCTTT
TRBD1,.,TRBV18,TRBJ2-7,CASSPGLRDRGRGQYF,TGTGCCAGCTCACCTGGGCTCCGGGACAGGGGAAGAGGGCAGTACTTC
TRBD1,.,TRBV12-3/TRBV12-4,TRBJ1-1,CASSYQTGSEAFF,TGTGCCAGCAGTTATCAGACAGGGTCTGAAGCTTTCTTT
.,once,TRBV19,TRBJ1-1,CASGRRGTNTEAFF,TGTGCCAGTGGGCGGCGGGGGACGAACACTGAAGCTTTCTTT
.,.,TRBV7-9,TRBJ1-6,CASSLARTGNSPLHF,TGTGCCAGCAGCTTAGCGAGGACGGGAAATTCACCCCTCCACTTT
TRBD1,.,TRBV9,TRBJ2-7,CASSVETGQGANEQYF,TGTGCCAGCAGCGTAGAAACGGGACAGGGAGCAAACGAGCAGTACTTC
TRBD2,.,TRBV3-1/TRBV3-2,TRBJ2-5,CASSQDPSGGETQYF,TGTGCCAGCAGCCAAGATCCCAGCGGGGGAGAGACCCAGTACTTC
.,.,TRBV3-1/TRBV3-2,TRBJ1-1,CASSQEAGNTEAFF,TGTGCCAGCAGCCAAGAGGCAGGGAACACTGAAGCTTTCTTT
.,.,TRBV4-3,TRBJ2-2,CASSQAWRGQTGELFF,TGCGCCAGCAGCCAAGCTTGGAGGGGACAGACCGGGGAGCTGTTTTTT
.,.,TRBV6-5,TRBJ1-6,CASSYFGGNSPLHF,TGTGCCAGCAGTTACTTCGGAGGGAATTCACCCCTCCACTTT
TRBD1,.,TRBV11-2,TRBJ2-4,CASSQGQENIQYF,TGTGCCAGCAGCCAAGGACAGGAAAACATTCAGTACTTC
TRBD1,.,TRBV6-5,TRBJ1-6,CAIAYTGENSPLHF,TGTGCCATCGCCTATACAGGGGAAAATTCACCCCTCCACTTT
.,.,TRBV9,TRBJ1-2,CASSVSGQSYGYTF,TGTGCCAGCAGCGTGTCGGGTCAGTCCTATGGCTACACCTTC
TRBD2,once,TRBV7-2,TRBJ2-1,CASSKRGGPEQFF,TGTGCCAGCAGCAAGCGGGGGGGCCCTGAGCAGTTCTTC
.,.,TRBV25-1,TRBJ2-6,CASSEFQGSGANVLTF,TGTGCCAGCAGTGAATTTCAGGGCTCTGGGGCCAACGTCCTGACTTTC
.,.,TRBV24-1,TRBJ2-2,CATSDFRNTGELFF,TGTGCCACCAGTGATTTTAGAAACACCGGGGAGCTGTTTTTT
TRBD1,.,TRBV10-3,TRBJ2-2,CAISELGTGAGELFF,TGTGCCATCAGTGAGTTAGGGACAGGGGCCGGGGAGCTGTTTTTT
.,.,TRBV19,TRBJ1-5,CASTPMIYSNQPQHF,TGTGCCAGTACTCCGATGATCTATAGCAATCAGCCCCAGCATTTT
TRBD1,.,TRBV5-1,TRBJ1-2,CASSYRGYGYTF,TGCGCCAGCAGCTACAGGGGCTATGGCTACACCTTC
.,.,TRBV11-3,TRBJ2-1,CASSLSTQDNEQFF,TGTGCCAGCAGCCTATCGACACAAGACAATGAGCAGTTCTTC
TRBD2,once,TRBV7-2,TRBJ2-2,CASSLSGGNTGELFF,TGTGCCAGCAGCCTGAGCGGGGGGAACACCGGGGAGCTGTTTTTT
TRBD2,.,TRBV7-2,TRBJ2-1,CASSLISGGPYNEQFF,TGTGCCAGCAGCTTAATATCGGGGGGGCCGTACAATGAGCAGTTCTTC
.,.,TRBV21-1,TRBJ1-5,CASSKGRDRGGSNQPQHF,TGTGCCAGCAGCAAAGGTAGGGACAGGGGCGGCAGCAATCAGCCCCAGCATTTT
.,.,TRBV6-6,TRBJ1-1,CASSYGSNTEAFF,TGTGCCAGCAGTTACGGCTCGAACACTGAAGCTTTCTTT
TRBD1,.,TRBV27,TRBJ2-7,CASNMGQGRSYEQYF,TGTGCCAGCAACATGGGACAGGGGAGGTCCTACGAGCAGTACTTC
.,.,TRBV27,TRBJ1-1,CASSLRGTEAFF,TGTGCCAGCAGTTTACGGGGGACTGAAGCTTTCTTT
.,.,TRBV19,TRBJ1-2,CASSRGRGSGYTF,TGTGCCAGTAGTAGGGGCAGGGGATCTGGCTACACCTTC
.,.,TRBV6-2/TRBV6-3,TRBJ1-1,CASSFSPGLQVGIFF,TGTGCCAGCAGTTTTTCCCCGGGACTGCAGGTGGGGATTTTCTTT
.,.,TRBV2,TRBJ2-1,CASRQLYNEQFF,TGTGCCAGCAGGCAACTTTACAATGAGCAGTTCTTC
.,many,TRBV19,TRBJ1-3,CASKVSGSGNTIYF,TGTGCCAGTAAGGTTTCGGGGTCCGGAAACACCATATATTTT
.,.,TRBV20-1,TRBJ2-7,CSASPAEAYEQYF,TGCAGTGCTAGTCCCGCTGAGGCCTACGAGCAGTACTTC
.,.,TRBV11-3,TRBJ2-2,CASSLGRGSGELFF,TGTGCCAGCAGCTTGGGGCGGGGTTCCGGGGAGCTGTTTTTT
.,once,TRBV5-4,TRBJ1-2,CASSPYDGGEANYGYTF,TGTGCCAGCAGCCCCTACGATGGCGGGGAGGCGAACTATGGCTACACCTTC